This entry features one T cell receptor (beta chain) sequence. Antigen unknown. This sample is part of a study of T cell clonotyping in hematopoietic cell transplantation. Broader study findings: After transplant, recipient diversity fell while pathologically expanded clonotypes grew through day 180.

The time point: recipient sample about 28 days before transplant, after cytoreduction. The V and J ends lost 5 bases and 7 bases respectively, with 10 bases between them. The CDR3 runs 12 residues. The V gene's germline CDR1 is SGHDN and CDR2 FVKESK. Here immunoSEQ multiplex PCR was the method, and the copy in TCRdb shows in-frame clones only, minus some. The sample carries roughly 29,000 clones, about 70% recorded once. Sequenced material: peripheral blood mononuclear cells, taken before stem cell transplant. This TCR was sampled from a man aged 45-65 years with myelodysplastic syndrome. Some clones in this sample may be carry-over from other donors' samples. This rearrangement joins TRBV14 to TRBJ2-3; maybe TRBD2 (5 bases). The CDR3 region is CASSMAGNTQYF. The DNA for the CDR3 is TGTGCCAGCAGCATGGCGGGCAATACGCAGTATTTT.